The 24 T cell receptor beta chains in this list originate from one sample, sequenced in a study of blood T cell repertoires in COVID-19. Method: immunoSEQ multiplex PCR; TCRdb's copy keeps in-frame clones and lacks some. In the table there are about 110,000 clones, about nine tenths of which are singletons. The sample consisted of peripheral blood. These receptors were obtained from a human donor in a cohort sampled during active COVID-19.

The chain combines TRBV6-5 with TRBJ2-5; a possible D gene is TRBD2 (6 bases). From germline, CDR1 is MNHEY and CDR2 SVGAGI. The ends were cut back, 4 bases at V and 4 bases at J, with 16 bases in the middle. CDR3 size: 15 residues. For the CDR3, the DNA is TGTGCCAGCAGTTTCATAGCGGAGGAGGGAGAGACCCAGTACTTC. Translating gives CASSFIAEEGETQYF.

V usage is TRBV27 and J usage is TRBJ1-3, with D possibly TRBD1 on 5 matching bases. This CDR3 is built from 15 residues. Trimming left V 5 bases short and J 0 bases short, with 11 bases between. Germline V gives CDR1 MNHEY, CDR2 SMNVEV (reference sequence). For the CDR3, the DNA is TGTGCCAGCAGTCTGGACACGAGCTCTGGAAACACCATATATTTT. The encoded protein is CASSLDTSSGNTIYF.

The V and J genes are TRBV2 and TRBJ2-2, with D hard to call. Germline V gene data show CDR1 as SNHLY and CDR2 as FYNNEI. The CDR3 is 12 residues long. V was pared by 8 bases and J by 2 bases, with 6 bases between. The CDR3 sequence is CASGLNTGELFF. CDR3 sequence (DNA): TGTGCCAGCGGCCTCAACACCGGGGAGCTGTTTTTT. The entire variable domain, with the rest obtained from reference TRBV2 and TRBJ2-2, is as follows: EPEVTQTPSHQVTQMGQEVILRCVPISNHLYFYWYRQILGQKVEFLVSFYNNEISEKSEIFDDQFSVERPDGSNFTLKIRSTKLEDSAMYFCASGLNTGELFFGEGSRLTVL.

In DNA form, the CDR3 reads TGTGCCAGCACTTTGGTACAGCCTAACACTGAAGCTTTCTTT. It specifies CASTLVQPNTEAFF. The rearrangement joins TRBV28 to TRBJ1-1; no definite D call. The germline gives CDR1 MDHEN, CDR2 SYDVKM. V dropped 7 bases and J dropped 2 bases, with 14 bases sitting between them. The CDR3 contains 14 residues.

J is TRBJ2-3 and V is TRBV20-1, with D perhaps TRBD2 (6 bases). Germline loops: CDR1 DFQATT, CDR2 SNEGSKA (reference sequence). The CDR3 sequence is 16 residues long. The V and J ends lost 3 bases and 2 bases respectively, with 18 bases between them. The CDR3 loop reads CSASLGGEMDTDTQYF. Written as DNA, the CDR3 is TGCAGTGCTAGTTTAGGAGGGGAGATGGACACAGATACGCAGTATTTT.

The chain uses TRBV6-5 and TRBJ1-5; D is possibly TRBD1 (6 bases). Germline CDR1 MNHEY, CDR2 SVGAGI. V gave up 6 bases and J gave up 1 base, with 13 bases separating them. This CDR3 comprises 15 residues. The CDR3 sequence: CASREDSWSNQPQHF. The CDR3 DNA reads TGTGCCAGCAGAGAGGACAGTTGGAGCAATCAGCCCCAGCATTTT.

This clone was seen only a few times. At one boundary the junction diverges from the germline segment, which might be a read error. The chain employs TRBV6-1 and TRBJ1-5; 9 bases are shared with TRBD1. In germline, CDR1 is MNHNS, CDR2 SASEGT. The CDR3 covers 15 residues. The CDR3 sequence is CASREGQGWSQPQHF. As DNA, the CDR3 is TGTGCCAGCAGGGAAGGACAGGGGTGGAGTCAGCCCCAGCATTTT.

V is TRBV6-5 and J is TRBJ2-1, with a possible D match to TRBD2 (5 bases). Germline V gene lookup returns CDR1 MNHEY and CDR2 SVGAGI. There are 14 residues in the CDR3. CDR3 coding DNA: TGTGCTTCTCAGAGGGATAGCGCCTACAATGAGCAGTTCTTC. This codes for CASQRDSAYNEQFF.

V is TRBV7-8 and J is TRBJ2-7, with 9 positions matching TRBD1. The length of the CDR3 is 13 residues. Looked up from germline, CDR1 is SGHVS and CDR2 is FQNEAQ. J lost 3 bases, V lost 3 bases, and 0 bases had no gene match. CDR3 DNA: TGTGCCAGCAGCTTGGACAGGGGCTACGAGCAGTACTTC. Amino acid sequence: CASSLDRGYEQYF.

The genes are TRBV12-5 and TRBJ2-3; a possible D gene is TRBD2 (5 bases). CDR1 is LGHNT and CDR2 is FRNRAP in the germline V gene. Deletions cut 3 bases from V and 4 bases from J, with 11 bases between. The CDR3 length is 14 residues. This chain's CDR3 is CASGFRAGPDTQYF. For the CDR3, the DNA is TGTGCTAGTGGTTTTAGGGCGGGCCCAGATACGCAGTATTTT.

The CDR3 reads CASSETQGGGYTF. The CDR3 DNA is TGTGCCAGCAGTGAGACTCAGGGCGGCGGCTACACCTTC. The chain uses TRBV2 and TRBJ1-2, with D maybe TRBD1 (5 bases). The CDR3 runs 13 residues. The germline V gene encodes CDR1 SNHLY and CDR2 FYNNEI. With 3 bases removed from V and 8 bases from J, the gap between germline ends came to 13 bases.

The chain employs TRBV6-4 and TRBJ1-2, with TRBD1 identical over 12 bases. CDR1 and CDR2 from the germline V gene are MRHNA and SNTAGT. This CDR3 contains 16 residues. V gave up 2 bases and J gave up 4 bases; unmatched junction bases: 5. CDR3 loop: CASSDTGTGGFYGYTF. CDR3 nucleotides: TGTGCCAGCAGTGACACAGGGACAGGGGGCTTCTATGGCTACACCTTC.

This chain links TRBV18 with TRBJ2-2, with D hard to call. Trimming stripped 0 bases from V and 3 bases from J, with 5 bases between. The CDR3 spans 14 residues. CDR1 KGHSH and CDR2 LQKENI come from the germline V gene. The CDR3 region has the DNA TGTGCCAGCTCACCACCCCGAGACACCGGGGAGCTGTTTTTT. This codes for CASSPPRDTGELFF.

The chain carries TRBV7-9 and TRBJ2-5; weak D call: TRBD1 (5 bases). Between the trimmed V and J ends, which lost 0 bases and 1 base, there was a span of 6 bases. Germline CDR1 reads SEHNR; CDR2 reads FQNEAQ (reference sequence). CDR3 length: 14 residues. The DNA for the CDR3 is TGTGCCAGCAGCTTAGCGACAGCCCAAGAGACCCAGTACTTC. As protein: CASSLATAQETQYF.

J is TRBJ2-3 and V is TRBV7-3; 9 nucleotides match TRBD2. The germline CDR1 and CDR2 sequences are SGHTA and FQGTGA. J was trimmed by 5 bases and V by 2 bases; bases with no gene match: 5. The CDR3 length is 15 residues. The CDR3 loop is CASSLGGGAVDTQYF. CDR3 nucleotides: TGTGCCAGCAGCTTAGGCGGGGGGGCCGTAGATACGCAGTATTTT.

The chain uses TRBV6-6 and TRBJ2-5; 10 positions match TRBD1. Germline CDR1 reads MNHNY; CDR2 reads SVGAGI (reference sequence). This CDR3 contains 15 residues. Germline trimming cut 2 bases from V and 4 bases from J; bases unmatched to any gene: 4. CDR3 in amino acids: CASSYGTGASETQYF. In nucleotides, the CDR3 is TGTGCCAGCAGTTACGGGACAGGGGCCTCAGAGACCCAGTACTTC.

The rearrangement joins TRBV19 to TRBJ1-2, with a tentative D call TRBD1 (5 bases). CDR3 length equals 12 residues. Germline assignment: CDR1 LNHDA and CDR2 SQIVND (reference sequence). V lost 8 bases and J lost 6, with 13 bases in between. The CDR3 loop reads CASLKGLDGYTF. The CDR3 bases are TGTGCCAGTCTCAAGGGGTTGGATGGCTACACCTTC.

This clone was detected once. V is TRBV2 and J is TRBJ2-2; maybe TRBD1 (7 bases). Trimming shortened V by 4 bases and J by 5 bases, and 8 bases separated the two germline ends. Germline CDR1 SNHLY, CDR2 FYNNEI. The length of the CDR3 is 13 residues. The CDR3 coding sequence is TGTGCCAGCAGTGCAGGGGGGACCGGGGAGCTGTTTTTT. It encodes CASSAGGTGELFF.

The chain joins TRBV28 to TRBJ2-3, with D tentatively TRBD2 (5 bases). This CDR3 is 14 amino acids long. CDR1 is MDHEN, CDR2 SYDVKM, per germline. V was shortened by 8 bases and J by 0 bases, with 12 bases between the two germline ends. CDR3 sequence (DNA): TGTGCCAGCCGTTCCGCGGGCAGCACAGATACGCAGTATTTT. It translates to CASRSAGSTDTQYF.

This chain links TRBV5-1 with TRBJ1-3, with 7 bases identical to TRBD1. This CDR3 region has 17 residues. V lost 1 base to trimming and J lost 0 bases; unmatched junction nucleotides: 7. CDR1 and CDR2 from the germline V gene are SGHRS and YFSETQ. CDR3 sequence: CASSLRDSNLSGNTIYF. CDR3 sequence (DNA): TGCGCCAGCAGCTTGCGGGACAGTAACCTCTCTGGAAACACCATATATTTT.

This chain connects TRBV7-2 to TRBJ1-2; the D gene is possibly TRBD1 (6 bases). V lost 5 bases to trimming and J lost 6 bases, with 19 bases between them. CDR1 and CDR2 (germline): SGHTA, FQGNSA. This CDR3 is built from 15 residues. The CDR3 loop is CASSPGGPAGHGYTF. Here the CDR3 DNA reads TGTGCCAGCAGCCCCGGGGGGCCAGCGGGCCATGGCTACACCTTC.

This sequence joins TRBV19 and TRBJ1-2; the match to TRBD1 covers 7 bases. In germline, CDR1 is LNHDA, CDR2 SQIVND (reference sequence). Trimming cost V 4 bases and J 2 bases; bases outside gene matches: 4. The CDR3 has 14 residues. The CDR3 DNA reads TGTGCCAGTAGTACTCCCAGGGGGAACTATGGCTACACCTTC. Protein sequence: CASSTPRGNYGYTF.

This chain links TRBV18 with TRBJ2-5; perhaps TRBD2 as D (6 bases). Germline V lookup: CDR1 KGHSH, CDR2 LQKENI. The CDR3 runs 15 residues. V lost 2 bases to trimming and J lost 0 bases, with 10 bases between them. As DNA, the CDR3 is TGTGCCAGCTCACCATTCCTAGCGAACCAAGAGACCCAGTACTTC. This codes for CASSPFLANQETQYF. Drawing the rest from reference TRBV18 and TRBJ2-5, the complete variable domain is NAGVMQNPRHLVRRRGQEARLRCSPMKGHSHVYWYRQLPEEGLKFMVYLQKENIIDESGMPKERFSAEFPKEGPSILRIQQVVRGDSAAYFCASSPFLANQETQYFGPGTRLLVL.

The chain uses TRBV10-3 and TRBJ2-7; 10 bases are shared with TRBD1. The CDR3 spans 14 residues. The V and J ends lost 1 base and 3 bases, in that order; junction bases with no gene match: 0. The germline V gene has CDR1 ENHRY and CDR2 SYGVKD. CDR3 sequence reads: CAISEWDRGYEQYF. CDR3 coding DNA: TGTGCCATCAGTGAGTGGGACAGGGGCTACGAGCAGTACTTC.